This T cell receptor (beta chain) was found in a study of lymphopenia after photon versus proton radiotherapy. Note on this clone: Its antigen is unknown.

V shed 1 base and J shed 6 bases, with 15 bases lying between them. The germline gives CDR1 LNHDA, CDR2 SQIVND (reference sequence). The CDR3 has 15 amino acids. The assay was immunoSEQ multiplex PCR, and TCRdb's table has in-frame clones only and misses some. The sample has 23,000 or so clones; about 91% are singletons. Study observations and caveats: Larger post-nadir TCR diversity loss correlated inversely with survival in deceased patients. Photon-treated patients lost naive T cells and TCR diversity; proton-treated stayed stable. Survival link was tested only in deceased patients; proton benefit remains a possibility. After lymphocyte nadir, photon-treated repertoires showed oligoclonal expansion, especially CD8+ Temra.

This chain joins TRBV19 and TRBJ1-2, with D uncertain. The material sequenced was peripheral blood, taken from a patient treated with photon-based radiotherapy. The sequence was obtained from a man aged 45-65 years with gastric cancer. The CDR3: CASSIGGTKRDGYTF. The CDR3, as DNA: TGTGCCAGTAGTATAGGCGGTACCAAACGGGATGGCTACACCTTC. Variable domain in full (rest from reference TRBV19 and TRBJ1-2): DGGITQSPKYLFRKEGQNVTLSCEQNLNHDAMYWYRQDPGQGLRLIYYSQIVNDFQKGDIAEGYSVSREKKESFPLTVTSAQKNPTAFYLCASSIGGTKRDGYTFGSGTRLTVV.